Each of the 26 T cell receptor beta chains below was sequenced from the same sample in a study of cytomegalovirus exposure and HLA in healthy donors. Primers: 60 Vbeta forward and 13 Jbeta reverse. The table came from immunoSEQ multiplex PCR; TCRdb's copy has only in-frame clones and leaves some out. This table has under 80,000 clones, about four fifths appearing once. Sequencing used PBMCs. The receptors originated from a woman in her twenties or thirties in good health and CMV-seronegative.

This clone was detected only a few times. The chain joins TRBV19 to TRBJ1-5; D gene unclear. The CDR3 is made up of 13 amino acids. Per the germline V gene, CDR1 is LNHDA and CDR2 is SQIVND (reference sequence). V was cut by 1 base and J by 5 bases, with 6 bases left in between. The CDR3, as DNA: TGTGCCAGTAGTATAGTGGGCTATCAGCCCCAGCATTTT. This encodes CASSIVGYQPQHF.

The chain has TRBV19 and TRBJ2-7; D ambiguous. V was pared by 6 bases and J by 6 bases, with 18 bases between. The germline CDR1 and CDR2 sequences are LNHDA and SQIVND (reference sequence). The CDR3 is 14 amino acids. In DNA, the CDR3 is TGTGCCAGTAGAATAACGGGTAGCTCTTCCGAGCAGTACTTC. Residues: CASRITGSSSEQYF. The complete variable domain, with remaining parts taken from reference TRBV19 and TRBJ2-7, reads DGGITQSPKYLFRKEGQNVTLSCEQNLNHDAMYWYRQDPGQGLRLIYYSQIVNDFQKGDIAEGYSVSREKKESFPLTVTSAQKNPTAFYLCASRITGSSSEQYFGPGTRLTVT.

The rearrangement links TRBV28 to TRBJ1-2; 9 nucleotides match TRBD1. Trimming took 6 bases from V and 3 from J; bases not matched to a gene: 14. CDR1 is MDHEN, CDR2 SYDVKM, per germline. This CDR3 has 17 residues. CDR3 DNA sequence: TGTGCCAGCAGCCTCCCCCCTTGGACAGGGGACGACTATGGCTACACCTTC. Protein sequence: CASSLPPWTGDDYGYTF.

The J gene is TRBJ2-1, the V gene TRBV13, with TRBD1 identical over 8 bases. With V trimmed by 3 bases and J by 8 bases, 3 bases remained unmatched. Germline CDR1 PRHDT, CDR2 FYEKMQ (reference sequence). The CDR3 spans 13 residues. This chain's CDR3 is CASSFDRGDEQFF. Written as DNA, the CDR3 is TGTGCCAGCAGCTTCGACAGGGGAGATGAGCAGTTCTTC.

J is TRBJ2-7 and V is TRBV19; 7 bases agree with TRBD2. Germline lookup yields CDR1 LNHDA and CDR2 SQIVND (reference sequence). The CDR3 runs 16 residues. The ends lost 3 bases at V and 2 bases at J; junction bases unmatched: 10. The CDR3 nucleotides read TGTGCCAGTAGTATGACCGCTCGGACTAGACCCTACGAGCAGTACTTC. Translating it yields CASSMTARTRPYEQYF.

The chain joins TRBV14 to TRBJ2-1; perhaps TRBD2 as D (6 bases). V lost 2 bases and J 14 bases, leaving 13 bases between the germline ends. The CDR3 sequence is 12 residues long. Germline loops: CDR1 SGHDN, CDR2 FVKESK. CDR3 sequence: CASSQNPRREFF. The CDR3 bases are TGTGCCAGCAGCCAAAACCCCAGGAGGGAGTTCTTC. The full variable domain, its missing parts supplied by reference TRBV14 and TRBJ2-1, is EAGVTQFPSHSVIEKGQTVTLRCDPISGHDNLYWYRRVMGKEIKFLLHFVKESKQDESGMPNNRFLAERTGGTYSTLKVQPAELEDSGVYFCASSQNPRREFFGPGTRLTVL.

V and J are TRBV6-1 and TRBJ2-7; D remains unclear. The CDR3 totals 14 residues. Germline lookup yields CDR1 MNHNS and CDR2 SASEGT. The V and J ends lost 10 bases and 0 bases respectively, with 16 bases between them. CDR3 coding DNA: TGTGCCACCCAGATTGACACAAACTCCTACGAGCAGTACGTC. This encodes CATQIDTNSYEQYV.

The rearrangement joins TRBV27 to TRBJ2-2; the D gene is possibly TRBD2 (6 bases). This CDR3 comprises 16 residues. V lost 2 bases to trimming and J lost 1 base, with 11 bases between them. Germline assignment: CDR1 MNHEY and CDR2 SMNVEV (reference sequence). The DNA of the CDR3 is TGTGCCAGCAGTTTAATAGCGGCCCGGAACACCGGGGAGCTGTTTTTT. Its protein is CASSLIAARNTGELFF.

This chain joins TRBV19 and TRBJ2-3; maybe TRBD1 (6 bases). The CDR3 loop spans 15 amino acids. Germline CDR1 and CDR2: LNHDA and SQIVND (reference sequence). Trimming shortened V by 3 bases and J by 0 bases, and 10 bases separated the two germline ends. The CDR3 spells CASSMKGVSTDTQYF. DNA for the CDR3: TGTGCCAGTAGTATGAAGGGGGTGAGCACAGATACGCAGTATTTT.

In this sample, this clone turned up once. V is TRBV4-3 and J is TRBJ2-3; TRBD2 agrees at 9 bases. V gave up 0 bases and J gave up 3 bases; unmatched junction bases: 7. Germline V gene lookup returns CDR1 LGHNA and CDR2 YSLEER. The CDR3 consists of 17 residues. CDR3: CASSQDRGGGGTDTQYF. DNA of the CDR3: TGCGCCAGCAGCCAAGATCGGGGCGGGGGGGGGACAGATACGCAGTATTTT.

As for this clone: The sample has other DNA sequences that encode this CDR3 too. The chain recombines TRBV29-1 with TRBJ2-7; TRBD2 aligns across 7 bases. This CDR3 region has 15 residues. V lost 4 bases and J lost 2; bases outside the gene matches: 11. The germline V gene encodes CDR1 SQVTM and CDR2 ANQGSEA. CDR3 DNA sequence: TGCAGCGTTGTTCTCGCGGGAGAGACGGCCTACGAGCAGTACTTC. Residues: CSVVLAGETAYEQYF.

This chain joins TRBV28 and TRBJ2-1, with D possibly TRBD2 on 5 matching bases. CDR1 MDHEN and CDR2 SYDVKM come from the germline V gene. Trimming pared 6 bases from V and 2 bases from J, leaving 11 bases between. CDR3 size: 14 residues. CDR3 in DNA: TGTGCCAGCAGATTAGGCGGGCCCTACAATGAGCAGTTCTTC. Encoded protein: CASRLGGPYNEQFF.

The rearrangement links TRBV5-5 to TRBJ2-1, with D perhaps TRBD1 (5 bases). Between the trimmed V and J ends, which lost 2 bases and 5 bases, there was a span of 14 bases. Germline V gene sequence: CDR1 SGHKS, CDR2 YYEKEE (reference sequence). The CDR3 consists of 15 residues. The CDR3 nucleotides are TGTGCCAGCAGCTTTACGTATCAGGGCCACAATGAGCAGTTCTTC. This sequence encodes CASSFTYQGHNEQFF.

Here the CDR3 DNA reads TGTGCCAGCTCTTCAGGGGCCCACAATGAGCAGTTCTTC. It codes for CASSSGAHNEQFF. This rearrangement joins TRBV18 to TRBJ2-1; tentative D call: TRBD1 (6 bases). V lost 6 bases and J lost 5, with 11 bases in between. The germline V gene encodes CDR1 KGHSH and CDR2 LQKENI. The CDR3 extends over 13 amino acids.

This sequence joins TRBV5-1 and TRBJ2-5; 9 bases match TRBD1. Germline trimming cut 3 bases from V and 4 bases from J; bases unmatched to any gene: 10. In germline, CDR1 is SGHRS, CDR2 YFSETQ. The CDR3 totals 16 residues. The CDR3 reads CASSSGTGWVGETQYF. In DNA, the CDR3 is TGCGCCAGCAGCTCCGGGACAGGGTGGGTGGGAGAGACCCAGTACTTC.

Worth noting for this clone: The junction departs from the called germline gene at one end, perhaps through a read error. This specimen includes other DNA sequences encoding the same CDR3. J is TRBJ2-1 and V is TRBV2, with unresolved D. This CDR3 comprises 14 residues. Germline-derived CDR1 and CDR2 are SNHLY and FYNNEI. CDR3 region: CASSDPRITNEQFF. The CDR3 nucleotides are TGCGCCAGCAGTGACCCCAGGATAACGAATGAGCAGTTCTTC.

This chain links TRBV7-2 with TRBJ2-1, with D perhaps matching TRBD2 (5 bases). CDR1 is SGHTA and CDR2 is FQGNSA in the germline V gene. Trimming pared 8 bases from V and 0 bases from J, leaving 8 bases between. CDR3 length: 13 amino acids. The CDR3 DNA is TGTGCCAGCCGACTAAGCTCCTACAATGAGCAGTTCTTC. It specifies CASRLSSYNEQFF.

This clone appeared a few times. The chain links TRBV12-5 to TRBJ2-2; 7 nucleotides agree with TRBD1. The CDR3 consists of 15 residues. CDR1 and CDR2 from the germline V gene are LGHNT and FRNRAP. The ends lost 5 bases at V and 1 base at J; junction bases unmatched: 4. The CDR3 DNA reads as TGTGCTAGTGGTAGACAGGGATTGAACACCGGGGAGCTGTTTTTT. Residues: CASGRQGLNTGELFF. The whole variable domain, filled in from reference TRBV12-5 and TRBJ2-2, reads DARVTQTPRHKVTEMGQEVTMRCQPILGHNTVFWYRQTMMQGLELLAYFRNRAPLDDSGMPKDRFSAEMPDATLATLKIQPSEPRDSAVYFCASGRQGLNTGELFFGEGSRLTVL.

V is TRBV12-5 and J is TRBJ1-5; D is perhaps TRBD1 (6 bases). The V end was cut by 7 bases, the J end by 1 base, with 11 bases between. The CDR3 has 14 amino acids. Per germline, CDR1 LGHNT and CDR2 FRNRAP. CDR3 loop: CASVGGGSNQPQHF. For the CDR3, the DNA is TGTGCTAGTGTTGGGGGCGGGAGCAATCAGCCCCAGCATTTT. Using reference TRBV12-5 and TRBJ1-5 for the parts outside the CDR3, the full variable domain is DARVTQTPRHKVTEMGQEVTMRCQPILGHNTVFWYRQTMMQGLELLAYFRNRAPLDDSGMPKDRFSAEMPDATLATLKIQPSEPRDSAVYFCASVGGGSNQPQHFGDGTRLSIL.

The V gene is TRBV5-4, the J gene TRBJ2-5, with no clear D. Germline CDR1 and CDR2: SGHNT and YYREEE (reference sequence). The CDR3 is 16 residues long. Trimming removed 4 bases from V and 4 bases from J, with 20 bases in between. The CDR3 region has the DNA TGTGCCAGCAGCCTGAAGACATCTACCGCTGGAGAGACCCAGTACTTC. Amino acids: CASSLKTSTAGETQYF.

V gene TRBV28 combines with J gene TRBJ2-7; maybe TRBD2 (6 bases). CDR1 is MDHEN and CDR2 is SYDVKM in the germline V gene. With 6 bases removed from V and 6 bases from J, the gap between germline ends came to 15 bases. CDR3 length: 13 amino acids. The CDR3 nucleotides are TGTGCCAGCAGGATGGGGACTGACCGCGAGCAGTACTTC. This codes for CASRMGTDREQYF.

CDR3 DNA sequence: TGTGCCAGCAGCCCTGGGGACAGGTTCACAGATACGCAGTATTTT. This sequence encodes CASSPGDRFTDTQYF. The chain carries TRBV7-6 and TRBJ2-3; 8 nucleotides align to TRBD1. Trimming cost V 5 bases and J 2 bases; bases outside gene matches: 6. CDR3 length: 15 amino acids. From germline, CDR1 is SGHVS and CDR2 FNYEAQ.

This clone has a handful of counts. The chain uses TRBV27 and TRBJ1-4, with D possibly being TRBD1 (6 bases). CDR3 size: 16 residues. CDR1 is MNHEY, CDR2 SMNVEV, per germline (reference sequence). Trimming shortened V by 7 bases and J by 4 bases, and 19 bases separated the two germline ends. CDR3 region: CASTPRAGANNEKLFF. The CDR3 DNA reads TGTGCCAGCACCCCTCGGGCAGGGGCTAATAATGAAAAACTGTTTTTT.

V usage is TRBV7-2 and J usage is TRBJ2-3; D might be TRBD2 (6 bases). CDR1 and CDR2 (germline): SGHTA, FQGNSA. Deletions cut 1 base from V and 2 bases from J, with 13 bases between. This CDR3 has 16 amino acids. The DNA of the CDR3 is TGTGCCAGCAGCTTAGACGCTAGCGTGAACACAGATACGCAGTATTTT. This encodes CASSLDASVNTDTQYF.

The J gene is TRBJ2-7, the V gene TRBV5-1; 9 bases align to TRBD1. Looked up from germline, CDR1 is SGHRS and CDR2 is YFSETQ. The CDR3 sequence is 14 residues long. Trimming at V came to 3 bases and at J to 6 bases, leaving 7 bases not matched to a gene. The CDR3 nucleotides are TGCGCCAGCAGCTCTGGACAGGGGAGGGGCGAGCAGTACGTC. The encoded protein is CASSSGQGRGEQYV.

This chain links TRBV10-2 with TRBJ2-7; 12 bases align to TRBD2. Looked up from germline, CDR1 is WSHSY and CDR2 is SAAADI. CDR3 size: 16 residues. V lost 3 bases to trimming and J lost 3 bases; unmatched junction nucleotides: 6. The CDR3 DNA follows: TGCGCCAGCAGTGAAGGACAGACTAGCGGGAGCTACGAGCAGTACTTC. This gives the protein CASSEGQTSGSYEQYF.